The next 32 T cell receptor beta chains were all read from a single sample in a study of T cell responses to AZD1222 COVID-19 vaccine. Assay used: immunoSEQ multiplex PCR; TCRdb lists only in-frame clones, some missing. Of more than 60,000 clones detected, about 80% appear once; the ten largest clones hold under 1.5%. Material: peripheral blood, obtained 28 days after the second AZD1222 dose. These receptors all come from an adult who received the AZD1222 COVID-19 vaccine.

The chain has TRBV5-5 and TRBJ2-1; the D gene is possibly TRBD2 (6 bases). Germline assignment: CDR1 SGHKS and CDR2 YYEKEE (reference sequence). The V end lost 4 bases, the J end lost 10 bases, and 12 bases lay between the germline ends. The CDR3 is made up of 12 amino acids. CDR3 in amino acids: CASSPGAGEQFF. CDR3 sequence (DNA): TGTGCCAGCAGCCCTGGGGCGGGGGAGCAGTTCTTC.

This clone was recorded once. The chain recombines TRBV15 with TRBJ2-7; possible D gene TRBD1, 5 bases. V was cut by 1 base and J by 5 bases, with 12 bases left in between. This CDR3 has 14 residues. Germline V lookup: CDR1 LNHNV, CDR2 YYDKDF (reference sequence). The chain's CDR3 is CATSRAGMDHEQYF. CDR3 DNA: TGTGCCACCAGCAGAGCAGGGATGGACCACGAGCAGTACTTC.

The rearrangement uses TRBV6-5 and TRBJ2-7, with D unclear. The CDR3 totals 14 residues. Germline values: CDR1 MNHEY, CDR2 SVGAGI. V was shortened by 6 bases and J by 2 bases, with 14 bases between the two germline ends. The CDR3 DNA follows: TGTGCCAGCAGACCCCCTGACGGAACCTACGAGCAGTACTTC. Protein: CASRPPDGTYEQYF.

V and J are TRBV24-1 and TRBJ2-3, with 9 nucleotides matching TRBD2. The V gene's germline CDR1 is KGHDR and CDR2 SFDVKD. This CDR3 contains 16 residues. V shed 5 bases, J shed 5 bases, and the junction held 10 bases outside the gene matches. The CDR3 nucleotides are TGTGCCACCAGTGCGACTAGCGGTCCTAGGGGAGATACGCAGTATTTT. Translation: CATSATSGPRGDTQYF.

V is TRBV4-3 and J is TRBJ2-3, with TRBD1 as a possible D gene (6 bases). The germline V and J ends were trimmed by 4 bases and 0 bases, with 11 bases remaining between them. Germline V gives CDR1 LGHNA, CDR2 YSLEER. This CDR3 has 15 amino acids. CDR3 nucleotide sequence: TGCGCCAGCAGCCCCACAGGGAGTAGCACAGATACGCAGTATTTT. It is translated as CASSPTGSSTDTQYF.

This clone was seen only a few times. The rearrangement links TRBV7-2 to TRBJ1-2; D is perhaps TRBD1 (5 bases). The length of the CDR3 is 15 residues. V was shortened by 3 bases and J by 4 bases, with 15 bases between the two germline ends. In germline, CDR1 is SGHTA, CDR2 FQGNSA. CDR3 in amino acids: CASSLDAGDRYGYTF. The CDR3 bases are TGTGCCAGCAGCTTGGACGCGGGGGATCGCTATGGCTACACCTTC.

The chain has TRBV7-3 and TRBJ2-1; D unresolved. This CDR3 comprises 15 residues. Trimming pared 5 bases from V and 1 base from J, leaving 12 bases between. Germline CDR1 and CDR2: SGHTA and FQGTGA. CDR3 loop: CASSPSVGSYNEQFF. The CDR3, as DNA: TGTGCCAGCAGCCCATCCGTGGGTTCCTACAATGAGCAGTTCTTC. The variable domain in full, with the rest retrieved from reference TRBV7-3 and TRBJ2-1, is GAGVSQTPSNKVTEKGKYVELRCDPISGHTALYWYRQSLGQGPEFLIYFQGTGAADDSGLPNDRFFAVRPEGSVSTLKIQRTERGDSAVYLCASSPSVGSYNEQFFGPGTRLTVL.

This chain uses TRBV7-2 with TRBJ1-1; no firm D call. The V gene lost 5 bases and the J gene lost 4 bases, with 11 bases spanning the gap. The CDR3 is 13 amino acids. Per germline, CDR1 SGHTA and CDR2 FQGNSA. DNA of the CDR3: TGTGCCAGCAGCCAAGCCTCTATCACTGAAGCTTTCTTT. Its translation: CASSQASITEAFF. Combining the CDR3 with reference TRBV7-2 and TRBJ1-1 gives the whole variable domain GAGVSQSPSNKVTEKGKDVELRCDPISGHTALYWYRQSLGQGLEFLIYFQGNSAPDKSGLPSDRFSAERTGGSVSTLTIQRTQQEDSAVYLCASSQASITEAFFGQGTRLTVV.

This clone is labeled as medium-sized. The CDR3 coding sequence is TGTGCCAGCAGTGAATGGGGGGCATCAACTGGAAACACCATATATTTT. This codes for CASSEWGASTGNTIYF. J is TRBJ1-3 and V is TRBV2; tentatively, D is TRBD1 (6 bases). Germline loops: CDR1 SNHLY, CDR2 FYNNEI. Deletions cut 2 bases from V and 2 bases from J, with 13 bases between. The CDR3 length is 16 residues.

CDR3 DNA sequence: TGTGCCAGCCCGTTTCCGGACAAGGGCCCCTCGATTTACTATGGCTACACCTTC. It is translated as CASPFPDKGPSIYYGYTF. The J gene is TRBJ1-2, the V gene TRBV7-4, with D tentatively TRBD1 (5 bases). The CDR3 spans 18 residues. Trimming cost V 8 bases and J 3 bases, with 28 bases left between them. Germline V lookup: CDR1 SGHVT, CDR2 SQSDAQ.

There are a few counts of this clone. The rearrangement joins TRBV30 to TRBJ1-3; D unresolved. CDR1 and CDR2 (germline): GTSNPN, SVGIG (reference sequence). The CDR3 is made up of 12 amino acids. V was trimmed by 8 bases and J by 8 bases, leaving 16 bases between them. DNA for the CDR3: TGTGCCGCATCGATGCCTCAGCACACCATATATTTT. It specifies CAASMPQHTIYF.

The CDR3 here is CASSQERVGQPQHF. The CDR3 DNA reads TGTGCCAGCAGCCAAGAGAGGGTAGGACAGCCCCAGCATTTT. The chain is built from TRBV4-2 and TRBJ1-5; D is unresolved. The V gene lost 0 bases and the J gene lost 7 bases, with 10 bases spanning the gap. This CDR3 has 14 amino acids. Germline loops: CDR1 LGHNA, CDR2 YNFKEQ.

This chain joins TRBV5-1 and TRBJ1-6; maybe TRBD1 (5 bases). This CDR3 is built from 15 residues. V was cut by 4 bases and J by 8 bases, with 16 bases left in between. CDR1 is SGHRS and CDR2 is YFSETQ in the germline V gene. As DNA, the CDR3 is TGCGCCAGCAGCCCGGACACGCTGGGGGATTCACCCCTCCACTTT. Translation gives CASSPDTLGDSPLHF.

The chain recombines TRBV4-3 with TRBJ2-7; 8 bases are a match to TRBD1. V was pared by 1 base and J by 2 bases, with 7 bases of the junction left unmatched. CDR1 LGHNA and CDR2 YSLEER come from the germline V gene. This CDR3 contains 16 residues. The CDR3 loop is CASSQAGDRSAYEQYF. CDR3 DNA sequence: TGCGCCAGCAGCCAAGCGGGGGACAGGTCGGCCTACGAGCAGTACTTC.

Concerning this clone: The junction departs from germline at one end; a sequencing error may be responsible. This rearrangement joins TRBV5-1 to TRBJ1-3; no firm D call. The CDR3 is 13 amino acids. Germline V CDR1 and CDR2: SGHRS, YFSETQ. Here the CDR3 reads CASRRDGEEVGHF. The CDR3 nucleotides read TGCGCCAGCAGAAGAGACGGCGAAGAGGTCGGGCATTTT.

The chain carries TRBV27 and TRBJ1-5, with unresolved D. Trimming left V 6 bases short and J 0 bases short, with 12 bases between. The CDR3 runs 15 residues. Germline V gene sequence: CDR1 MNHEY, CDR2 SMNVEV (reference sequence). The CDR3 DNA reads TGTGCCAGCAGAGTTACAGTGTATAGCAATCAGCCCCAGCATTTT. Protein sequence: CASRVTVYSNQPQHF.

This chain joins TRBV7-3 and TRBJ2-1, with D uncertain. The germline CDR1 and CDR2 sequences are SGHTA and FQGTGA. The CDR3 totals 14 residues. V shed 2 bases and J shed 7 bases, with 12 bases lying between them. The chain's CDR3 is CASSLLPTRNEQFF. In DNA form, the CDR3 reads TGTGCCAGCAGCTTACTGCCTACCAGGAATGAGCAGTTCTTC.

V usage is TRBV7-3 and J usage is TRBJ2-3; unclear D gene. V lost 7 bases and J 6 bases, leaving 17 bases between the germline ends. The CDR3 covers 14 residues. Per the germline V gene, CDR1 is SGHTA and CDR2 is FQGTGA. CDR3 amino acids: CASILGGPADTQYF. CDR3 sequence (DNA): TGTGCCAGCATCCTGGGCGGTCCCGCGGATACGCAGTATTTT.

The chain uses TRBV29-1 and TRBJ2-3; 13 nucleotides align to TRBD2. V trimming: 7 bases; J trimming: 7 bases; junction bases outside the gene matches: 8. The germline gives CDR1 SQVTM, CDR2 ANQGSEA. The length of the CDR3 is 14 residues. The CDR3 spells CSASGLAGDHTQYF. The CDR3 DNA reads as TGCAGCGCCTCTGGACTAGCGGGAGATCATACGCAGTATTTT.

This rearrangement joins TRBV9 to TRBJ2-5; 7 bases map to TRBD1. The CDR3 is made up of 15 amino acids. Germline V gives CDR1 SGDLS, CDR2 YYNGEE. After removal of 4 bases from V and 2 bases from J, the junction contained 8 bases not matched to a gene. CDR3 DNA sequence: TGTGCCAGCAGCATAACGACAGGGATTCAAGAGACCCAGTACTTC. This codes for CASSITTGIQETQYF.

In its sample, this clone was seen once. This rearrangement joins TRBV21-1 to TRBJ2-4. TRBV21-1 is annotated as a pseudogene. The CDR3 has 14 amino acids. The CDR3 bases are TGTGCCAGCAGCAACGGAAAAAGGATTCCCATTCAGTACTTC. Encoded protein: CASSNGKRIPIQYF.

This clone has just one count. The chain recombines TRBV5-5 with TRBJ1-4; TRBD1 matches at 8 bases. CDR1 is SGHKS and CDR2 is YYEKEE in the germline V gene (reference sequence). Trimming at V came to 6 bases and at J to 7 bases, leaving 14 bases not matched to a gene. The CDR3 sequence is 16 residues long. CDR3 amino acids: CASMLIPGQGSEKLFF. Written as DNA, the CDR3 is TGTGCCAGCATGCTTATACCTGGACAGGGTAGTGAAAAACTGTTTTTT.

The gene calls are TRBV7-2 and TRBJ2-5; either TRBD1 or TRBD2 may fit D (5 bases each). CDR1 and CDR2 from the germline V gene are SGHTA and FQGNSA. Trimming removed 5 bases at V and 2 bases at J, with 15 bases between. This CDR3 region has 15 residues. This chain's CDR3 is CASSPPRGRQETQYF. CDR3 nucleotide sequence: TGTGCCAGCAGCCCTCCTCGGGGCAGACAAGAGACCCAGTACTTC.

The CDR3 DNA reads TGTGCCAGCAGCTTGGGGGACAGTTCCTACGAGCAGTACTTC. Protein product: CASSLGDSSYEQYF. The chain recombines TRBV11-2 with TRBJ2-7, with 7 bases aligning to TRBD1. Germline V lookup: CDR1 SGHAT, CDR2 FQNNGV. The CDR3 is 14 amino acids. The junction had 3 bases not matched to a gene; V was cut back by 3 bases and J by 1 base.

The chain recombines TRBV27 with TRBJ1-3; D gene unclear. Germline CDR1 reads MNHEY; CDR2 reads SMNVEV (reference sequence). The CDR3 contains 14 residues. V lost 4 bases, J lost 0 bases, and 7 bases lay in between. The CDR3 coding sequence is TGTGCCAGCAGTTCCACCAACTCTGGAAACACCATATATTTT. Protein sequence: CASSSTNSGNTIYF.

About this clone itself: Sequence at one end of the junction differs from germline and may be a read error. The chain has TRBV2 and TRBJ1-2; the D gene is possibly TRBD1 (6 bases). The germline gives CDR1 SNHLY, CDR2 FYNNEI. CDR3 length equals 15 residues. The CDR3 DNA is TGTGCCAGCAGCGAAGAGGACAGCCAAAGGCGGGGCTACACCTTC. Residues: CASSEEDSQRRGYTF.

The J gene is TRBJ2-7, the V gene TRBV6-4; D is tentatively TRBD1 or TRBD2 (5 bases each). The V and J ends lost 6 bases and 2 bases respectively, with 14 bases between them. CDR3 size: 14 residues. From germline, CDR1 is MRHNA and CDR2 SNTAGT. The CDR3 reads CASSRDPRTYEQYF. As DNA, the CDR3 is TGTGCCAGCAGCCGGGACCCGCGAACCTACGAGCAGTACTTC.

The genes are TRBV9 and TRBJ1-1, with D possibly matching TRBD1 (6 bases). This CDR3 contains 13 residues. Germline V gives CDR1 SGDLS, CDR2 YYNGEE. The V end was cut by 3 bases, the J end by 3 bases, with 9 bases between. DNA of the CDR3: TGTGCCAGCAGCGCGCACAGGGACACTGAAGCTTTCTTT. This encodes CASSAHRDTEAFF.

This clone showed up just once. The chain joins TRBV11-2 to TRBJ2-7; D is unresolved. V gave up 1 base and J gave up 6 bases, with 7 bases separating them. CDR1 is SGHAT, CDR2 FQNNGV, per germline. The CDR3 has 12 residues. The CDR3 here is CASSLGPTEQYF. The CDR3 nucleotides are TGTGCCAGCAGCTTAGGGCCCACCGAGCAGTACTTC.

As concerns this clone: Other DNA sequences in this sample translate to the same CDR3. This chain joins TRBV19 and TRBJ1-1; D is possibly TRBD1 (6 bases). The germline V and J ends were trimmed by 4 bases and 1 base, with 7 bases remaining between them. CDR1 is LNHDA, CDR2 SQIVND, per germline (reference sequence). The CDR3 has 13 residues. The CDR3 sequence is CASSTTGNTEAFF. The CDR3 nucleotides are TGTGCCAGTAGTACGACAGGGAACACTGAAGCTTTCTTT.

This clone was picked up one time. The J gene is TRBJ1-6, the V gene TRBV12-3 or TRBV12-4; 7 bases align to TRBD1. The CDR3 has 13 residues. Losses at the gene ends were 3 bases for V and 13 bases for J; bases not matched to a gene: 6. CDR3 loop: CASSFRQGGPLHF. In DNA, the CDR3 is TGTGCCAGCAGTTTTCGGCAGGGGGGGCCCCTCCACTTT.

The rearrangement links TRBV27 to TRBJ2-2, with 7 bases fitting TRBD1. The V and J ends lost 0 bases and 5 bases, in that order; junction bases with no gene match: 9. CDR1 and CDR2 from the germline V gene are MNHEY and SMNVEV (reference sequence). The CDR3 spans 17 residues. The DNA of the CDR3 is TGTGCCAGCAGTTTATCGATAGAGGGGGCGCAGACCGGGGAGCTGTTTTTT. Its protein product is CASSLSIEGAQTGELFF.